The sequence of this T cell receptor (beta chain) was determined in a study of blood T cells in healthy people across ages (dated by TCRdb to 2013 to 2016). Regarding the research as a whole: In model experiments, template switching captured roughly one uniquely barcoded TCR beta cDNA molecule for every two T cells. Donors of different ages were randomly distributed across sequencing lanes to avoid experimental bias. For two donors (one aged 18 to 30 and one aged 80 or older), the study analyzed two additional independent replicas of 1 million unique cDNA reads from the same blood draw. Age-related changes in TCR beta repertoire diversity were measured in the study by deep sequencing normalized with unique cDNA molecular identifiers. The donors were split into four age groups: young (average about 16 years), middle-aged (around 37), aged (62) and long-lived (under 85). Study-wide findings and limitations: Estimates of total diversity based on one million sequenced T cells were regarded as lower bounds and as underestimates. Bulk unsorted PBMC profiling prevented conclusive comparison of naive and antigen-experienced compartments. A strong correlation was found between observed TCR beta diversity and the percentage of naive T cells measured by flow cytometry. Donor CMV infection status was unknown, potentially confounding age-related changes in expanded clonotypes. As age increased, observed TCR beta diversity per million T cells dropped in a roughly linear way, and a significant reduction was already evident by age about 40. Compared with the aged group, more naive CD4+ T cells, fewer expanded clones and increased TCR diversity were shown by the long-lived group, suggesting age selection.

The donors were 40 or so Caucasian individuals from Russia, aged roughly 6 to 100 years, who were systemically healthy. Each donor gave 9 to 10 milliliters of peripheral blood, collected into EDTA-treated Vacutainer tubes. PBMCs were isolated by Ficoll-Paque density-gradient centrifugation, with at least 6 million obtained per sample. Total RNA, at least 5.5 micrograms per sample, was extracted from PBMCs with Trizol reagent. For every donor, flow cytometry on a PBMC aliquot measured the percentage of naive CD45RAhigh/CD27high T cells. From cysteine to phenylalanine, the CDR3 is 14 amino acids long. The CDR3 DNA has 42 bases and is translated from base 1. The germline V gene encodes CDR1 SGHTA and CDR2 FQGNSA. V is clipped by 4 bases and J by 5 bases, and the sequence between their germline boundaries is 12 bases long. Library method: 5' RACE. Sequencing instrument: Illumina HiSeq 2500. The second PCR ran for roughly 7 to 11 cycles and used a J-beta primer mix along with a sample-barcoded 5' primer. A template-switch 5' adaptor carrying 12 random nucleotides introduced a unique molecular identifier onto each TCR beta cDNA molecule. Each sample yielded at least 3 million CDR3-containing paired-end reads. All of the RNA was converted into first-strand cDNA using the Mint cDNA synthesis kit, with a TRBC-specific oligonucleotide serving as the primer. All cDNA was treated with uracil-DNA glycosylase and then went through a first 18-cycle PCR with the universal primers M1SS and BC2_uni_R. As for the original processing: For normalization, 1 million high-quality reads were randomly selected from each sample, with every read carrying a distinct molecular identifier. Reads with shared molecular identifiers were discarded instead of being binned into consensus sequences. MiTCR, run with a Q25 quality threshold and the strictest error-elimination algorithm, handled CDR3 identification, clonotype clustering and error correction. A nonparametric unseen species model with Euler transformation was used to estimate a lower bound on total TCR beta diversity. The public reads were quality trimmed at Q25 with fastp and then assembled into clones with MiXCR by TCRdb, keeping productive beta chains. A single entry per CDR3 protein holds the most common genes and DNA from its merged rows. TCRdb's processing, not the authors' own work, is the source of the V and J calls. For this sample there are 1.5 million to 2 million distinct CDR3 sequences; about 31% appear just once. The ten largest clonotypes hold roughly 12% of the sample.

As for this clonotype: Its antigen is unknown. No qualities accompany the bases; no much larger clone lies one base away.

Recombination linked TRBV7-2 to TRBJ2-4; tentative D gene TRBD2, with 6 bases matching. Sequenced material: blood. This clonotype originated in a woman in her 30s in good health. In nucleotide form, the sequence is TGTGCCAGCAGCTATCCCGGGACTCAAAACATTCAGTACTTC. This yields the protein CASSYPGTQNIQYF.